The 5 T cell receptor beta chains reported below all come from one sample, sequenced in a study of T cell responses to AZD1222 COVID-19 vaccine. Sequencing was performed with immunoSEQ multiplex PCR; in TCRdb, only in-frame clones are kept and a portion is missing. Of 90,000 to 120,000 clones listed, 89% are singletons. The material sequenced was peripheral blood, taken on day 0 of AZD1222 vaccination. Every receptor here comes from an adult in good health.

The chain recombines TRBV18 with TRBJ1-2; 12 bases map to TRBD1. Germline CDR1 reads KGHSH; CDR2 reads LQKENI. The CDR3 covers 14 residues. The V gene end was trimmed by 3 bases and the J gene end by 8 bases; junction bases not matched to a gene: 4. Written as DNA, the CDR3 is TGTGCCAGCTCACCCGGGACAGGGGGCCGGGGCTACACCTTC. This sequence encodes CASSPGTGGRGYTF.

The CDR3 region is CAWSVYFGGAGANEKLFF. CDR3 nucleotides: TGTGCCTGGAGTGTTTATTTTGGGGGGGCTGGAGCTAATGAAAAACTGTTTTTT. The genes are TRBV30 and TRBJ1-4, with a weak D call TRBD1 (6 bases). With 0 bases removed from V and 3 bases from J, the gap between germline ends came to 20 bases. The CDR3 consists of 18 residues. In germline, CDR1 is GTSNPN, CDR2 SVGIG (reference sequence).

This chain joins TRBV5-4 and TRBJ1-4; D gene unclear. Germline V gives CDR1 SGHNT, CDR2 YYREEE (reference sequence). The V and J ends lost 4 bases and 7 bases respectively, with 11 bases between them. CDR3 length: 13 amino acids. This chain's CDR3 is CASSLRNSEKLFF. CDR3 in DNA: TGTGCCAGCAGCCTTAGAAACAGTGAAAAACTGTTTTTT.

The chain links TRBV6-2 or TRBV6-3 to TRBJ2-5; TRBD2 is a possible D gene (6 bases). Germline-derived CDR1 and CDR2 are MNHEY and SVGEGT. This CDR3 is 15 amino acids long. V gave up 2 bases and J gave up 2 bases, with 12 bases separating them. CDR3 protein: CASSYPGVGQETQYF. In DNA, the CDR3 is TGTGCCAGCAGTTACCCGGGAGTAGGACAAGAGACCCAGTACTTC.

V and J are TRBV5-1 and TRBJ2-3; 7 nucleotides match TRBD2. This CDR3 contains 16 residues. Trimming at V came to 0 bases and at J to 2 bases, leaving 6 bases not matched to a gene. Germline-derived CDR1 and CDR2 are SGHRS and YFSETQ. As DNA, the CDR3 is TGCGCCAGCAGCTTGGGGGCGGGAGTCAACACAGATACGCAGTATTTT. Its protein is CASSLGAGVNTDTQYF.